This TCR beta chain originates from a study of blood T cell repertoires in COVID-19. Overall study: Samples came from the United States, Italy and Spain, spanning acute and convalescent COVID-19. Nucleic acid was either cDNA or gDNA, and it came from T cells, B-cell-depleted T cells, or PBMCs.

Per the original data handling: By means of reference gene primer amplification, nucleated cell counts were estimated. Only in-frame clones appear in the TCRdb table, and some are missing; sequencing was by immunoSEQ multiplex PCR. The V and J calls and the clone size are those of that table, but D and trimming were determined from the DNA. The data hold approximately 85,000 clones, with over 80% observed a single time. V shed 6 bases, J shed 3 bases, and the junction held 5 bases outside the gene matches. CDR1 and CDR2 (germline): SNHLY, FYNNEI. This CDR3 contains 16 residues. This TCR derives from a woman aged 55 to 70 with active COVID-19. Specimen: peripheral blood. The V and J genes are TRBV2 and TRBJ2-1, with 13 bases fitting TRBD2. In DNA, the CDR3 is TGTGCCAGCAGACGACTAGCGGGAGGTGTCTACAATGAGCAGTTCTTC. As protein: CASRRLAGGVYNEQFF.